Many counts were recorded for the clone carrying this T cell receptor beta chain. This record belongs to a study of T cells in Graves' hyperthyroidism and ophthalmopathy. V was pared by 7 bases and J by 0 bases, with 13 bases between. Germline CDR1 and CDR2: MDHEN and SYDVKM. The CDR3 runs to 14 residues. Regions amplified from RNA transcripts were the TCR beta CDR3 regions. A set of HTBI primers served as the primers for a first-round RT-PCR of the TCR CDR3. Each CDR3 protein gets one entry after TCRdb re-called the multiplex PCR reads with MiXCR. This repertoire shows about 690,000 distinct CDR3 sequences, 15% to 20% found once; its top ten account for roughly 16%.

The chain combines TRBV28 with TRBJ2-7, with D possibly being TRBD2 (5 bases). The source of this sequence is a man aged 45-60 years with Graves' hyperthyroidism. Sequencing was performed on blood. This CDR3 is CASTPSGSSYEQYF. CDR3 bases: TGTGCCAGCACCCCTTCGGGGAGCTCCTACGAGCAGTACTTC.